The clone carrying this T cell receptor beta chain was observed at least ten times. Its antigen is not identified. The data were taken from a study of CD8 T cells in ankylosing spondylitis. Overall study results and limits: Matched synovial fluid from ankylosing spondylitis patients was reported to be enriched for disease-linked clones. Ankylosing spondylitis blood seemed to carry a telltale TCR beta motif made of about 8 highly homologous variants. As for the disease-linked clones, they showed a CD8+ phenotype and occurred at relatively low frequencies in peripheral blood.

Researchers built TCR beta libraries using quantitative 5'-RACE with molecular barcodes. Each CDR3 protein is one row after TCRdb ran MiXCR on the 5' RACE reads. The sample contains about 69,000 distinct CDR3 sequences, about 5% of which appear only once. Trimming took 5 bases from V and 3 from J, leaving 16 bases between them. This CDR3 contains 15 residues. CDR1 is SGHAT, CDR2 FQNNGV, per germline. The sample consisted of blood, either unsorted or a sorted T cell fraction (not recorded which). The rearrangement joins TRBV11-2 to TRBJ2-5, with D possibly matching TRBD2 (7 bases). This TCR was recovered from a male donor with ankylosing spondylitis or in good health (not recorded which). The CDR3 DNA is TGTGCCAGCAGCCCGGCGGGGGCCTACGAAGAGACCCAGTACTTC. Encoded protein: CASSPAGAYEETQYF.